Described below is a single TCR beta chain sequence and its context. Antigen specificity is unknown. The PCR contained 60 Vbeta and 13 Jbeta primers. The repertoire was sequenced with immunoSEQ multiplex PCR; TCRdb's copy has only in-frame clones and lacks some. The repertoire includes 90,000 to 150,000 clones, over 75% of them detected once, and roughly 5.8% sits in the top ten. This record comes from a study of cytomegalovirus exposure and HLA in healthy donors. Notes on the study in general: An analysis that was carried out later associated 16,951 TCR beta sequences with HLA alleles at 0.05 false discovery rate. Looking again later, the authors saw that most CMV-associated TCR beta chains seemed HLA-restricted. For cytomegalovirus status, the classifier reportedly gave diagnoses with high specificity and sensitivity. Sequences of the TCR beta chain were said to predict the HLA-A and HLA-B alleles of most subjects accurately.

Per the germline V gene, CDR1 is LNHDA and CDR2 is SQIVND (reference sequence). The ends lost 9 bases at V and 2 bases at J; junction bases unmatched: 10. CDR3 length equals 15 residues. Source material: PBMCs. This clonotype was sampled from a man between 18 and 35 years old in good health and CMV-seropositive. V usage is TRBV19 and J usage is TRBJ1-2, with TRBD1 matching over 9 bases. Here the CDR3 DNA reads TGTGCCAGAATCCCGGGACAGGGCCTGAACTATGGCTACACCTTC. Protein: CARIPGQGLNYGYTF.